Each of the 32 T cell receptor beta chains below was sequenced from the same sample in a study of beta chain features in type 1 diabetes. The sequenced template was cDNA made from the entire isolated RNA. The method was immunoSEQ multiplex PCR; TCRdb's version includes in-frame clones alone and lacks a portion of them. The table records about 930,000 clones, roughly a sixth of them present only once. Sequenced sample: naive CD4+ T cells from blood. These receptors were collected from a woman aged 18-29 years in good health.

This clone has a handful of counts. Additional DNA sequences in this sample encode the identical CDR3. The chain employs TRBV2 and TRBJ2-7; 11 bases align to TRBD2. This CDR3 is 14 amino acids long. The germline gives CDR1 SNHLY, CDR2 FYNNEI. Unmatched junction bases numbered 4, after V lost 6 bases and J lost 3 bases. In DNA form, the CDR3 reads TGTGCCAGCAGGGCTGGGACTAGCGGCTACGAGCAGTACTTC. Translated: CASRAGTSGYEQYF.

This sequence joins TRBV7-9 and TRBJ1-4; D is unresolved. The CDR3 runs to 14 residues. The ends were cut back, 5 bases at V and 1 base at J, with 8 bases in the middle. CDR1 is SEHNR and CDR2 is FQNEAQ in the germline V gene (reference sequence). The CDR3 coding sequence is TGTGCCAGCAGCCCTCGGGGAACTAATGAAAAACTGTTTTTT. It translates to CASSPRGTNEKLFF.

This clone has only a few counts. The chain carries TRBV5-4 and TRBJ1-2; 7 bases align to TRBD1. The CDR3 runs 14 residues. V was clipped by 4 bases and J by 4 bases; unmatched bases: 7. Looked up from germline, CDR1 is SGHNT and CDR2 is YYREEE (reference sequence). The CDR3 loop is CASSPNRGGYGYTF. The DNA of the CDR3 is TGTGCCAGCAGCCCTAACAGGGGCGGCTATGGCTACACCTTC. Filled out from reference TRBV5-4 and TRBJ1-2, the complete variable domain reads ETGVTQSPTHLIKTRGQQVTLRCSSQSGHNTVSWYQQALGQGPQFIFQYYREEENGRGNFPPRFSGLQFPNYSSELNVNALELDDSALYLCASSPNRGGYGYTFGSGTRLTVV.

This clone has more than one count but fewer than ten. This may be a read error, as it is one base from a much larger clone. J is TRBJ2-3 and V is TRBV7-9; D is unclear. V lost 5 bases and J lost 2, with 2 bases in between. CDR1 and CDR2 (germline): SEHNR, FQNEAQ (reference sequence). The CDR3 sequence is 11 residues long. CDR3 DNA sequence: TGTGCCAGCAGCACCACAGATACGCAGTATTTT. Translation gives CASSTTDTQYF.

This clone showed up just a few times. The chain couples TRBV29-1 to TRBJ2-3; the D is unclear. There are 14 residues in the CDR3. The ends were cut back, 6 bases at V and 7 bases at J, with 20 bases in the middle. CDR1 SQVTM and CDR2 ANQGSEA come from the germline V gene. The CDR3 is CSVEINSGGHTQYF. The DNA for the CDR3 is TGCAGCGTAGAGATTAACTCGGGCGGTCATACGCAGTATTTT.

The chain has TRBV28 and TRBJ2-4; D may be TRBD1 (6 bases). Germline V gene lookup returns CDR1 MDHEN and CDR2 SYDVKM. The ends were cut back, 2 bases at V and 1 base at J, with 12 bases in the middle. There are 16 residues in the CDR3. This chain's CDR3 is CASSLGGSAAKNIQYF. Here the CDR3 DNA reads TGTGCCAGCAGTTTAGGGGGCTCGGCGGCCAAAAACATTCAGTACTTC.

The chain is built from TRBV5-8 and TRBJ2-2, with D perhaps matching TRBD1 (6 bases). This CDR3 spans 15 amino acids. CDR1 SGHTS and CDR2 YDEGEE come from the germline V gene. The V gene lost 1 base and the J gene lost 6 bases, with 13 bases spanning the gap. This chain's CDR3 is CASSLRVRGSGELFF. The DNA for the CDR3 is TGTGCCAGCAGCTTGAGGGTGAGGGGGTCCGGGGAGCTGTTTTTT. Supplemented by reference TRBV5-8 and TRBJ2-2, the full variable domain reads EAGVTQSPTHLIKTRGQQATLRCSPISGHTSVYWYQQALGLGLQFLLWYDEGEERNRGNFPPRFSGRQFPNYSSELNVNALELEDSALYLCASSLRVRGSGELFFGEGSRLTVL.

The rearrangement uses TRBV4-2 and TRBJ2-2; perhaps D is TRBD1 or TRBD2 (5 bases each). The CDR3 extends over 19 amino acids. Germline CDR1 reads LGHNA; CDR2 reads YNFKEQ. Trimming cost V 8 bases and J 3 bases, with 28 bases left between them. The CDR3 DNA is TGTGCCAGCGGACGTTATATCCCCGGGATGCAGGGTTACACCGGGGAGCTGTTTTTT. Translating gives CASGRYIPGMQGYTGELFF.

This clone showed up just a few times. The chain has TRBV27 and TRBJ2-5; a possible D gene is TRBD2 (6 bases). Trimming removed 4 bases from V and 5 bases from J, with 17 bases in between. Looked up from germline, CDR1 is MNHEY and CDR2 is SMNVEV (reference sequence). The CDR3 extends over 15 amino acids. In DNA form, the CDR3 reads TGTGCCAGCAGTTCCTCCGGGAGTCTCCCCGAGACCCAGTACTTC. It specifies CASSSSGSLPETQYF.

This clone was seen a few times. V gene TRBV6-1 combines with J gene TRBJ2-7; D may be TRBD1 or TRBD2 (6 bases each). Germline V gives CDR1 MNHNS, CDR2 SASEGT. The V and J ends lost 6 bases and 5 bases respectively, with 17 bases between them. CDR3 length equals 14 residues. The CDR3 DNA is TGTGCCAGCAGGGACAGCCTCGGGGGCCACGAGCAGTACTTC. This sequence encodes CASRDSLGGHEQYF.

The chain's CDR3 is CASSHRGTKINQPQHF. In DNA, the CDR3 is TGTGCCAGCAGCCACCGCGGGACAAAGATCAATCAGCCCCAGCATTTT. The chain is built from TRBV5-6 and TRBJ1-5, with D tentatively TRBD1 (6 bases). The V end was cut by 4 bases, the J end by 3 bases, with 17 bases between. Germline assignment: CDR1 SGHDT and CDR2 YYEEEE. The CDR3 spans 16 residues. Looking up the rest from reference TRBV5-6 and TRBJ1-5 gives the full variable domain: DAGVTQSPTHLIKTRGQQVTLRCSPKSGHDTVSWYQQALGQGPQFIFQYYEEEERQRGNFPDRFSGHQFPNYSSELNVNALLLGDSALYLCASSHRGTKINQPQHFGDGTRLSIL.

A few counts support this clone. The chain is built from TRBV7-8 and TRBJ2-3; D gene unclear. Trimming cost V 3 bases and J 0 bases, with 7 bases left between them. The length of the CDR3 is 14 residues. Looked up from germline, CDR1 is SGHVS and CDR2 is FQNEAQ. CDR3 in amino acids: CASSLTESTDTQYF. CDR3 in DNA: TGTGCCAGCAGCTTGACGGAGAGCACAGATACGCAGTATTTT.

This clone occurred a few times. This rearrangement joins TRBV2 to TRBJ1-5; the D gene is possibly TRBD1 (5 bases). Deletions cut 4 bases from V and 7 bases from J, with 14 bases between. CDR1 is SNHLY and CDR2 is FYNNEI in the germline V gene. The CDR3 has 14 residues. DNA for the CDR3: TGTGCCAGCAGTGTGAGGGGTCCAAAACAGCCCCAGCATTTT. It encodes CASSVRGPKQPQHF. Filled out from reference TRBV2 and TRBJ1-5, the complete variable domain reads EPEVTQTPSHQVTQMGQEVILRCVPISNHLYFYWYRQILGQKVEFLVSFYNNEISEKSEIFDDQFSVERPDGSNFTLKIRSTKLEDSAMYFCASSVRGPKQPQHFGDGTRLSIL.

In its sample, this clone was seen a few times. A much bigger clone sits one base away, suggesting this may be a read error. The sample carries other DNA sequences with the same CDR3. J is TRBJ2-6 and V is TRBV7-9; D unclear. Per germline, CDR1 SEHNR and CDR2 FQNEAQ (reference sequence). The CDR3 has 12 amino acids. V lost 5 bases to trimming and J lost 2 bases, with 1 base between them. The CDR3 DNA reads TGTGCCAGCAGCCCTGGGGCCAACGTCCTGACTTTC. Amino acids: CASSPGANVLTF. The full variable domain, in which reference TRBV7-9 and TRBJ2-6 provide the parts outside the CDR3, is DTGVSQNPRHKITKRGQNVTFRCDPISEHNRLYWYRQTLGQGPEFLTYFQNEAQLEKSRLLSDRFSAERPKGSFSTLEIQRTEQGDSAMYLCASSPGANVLTFGAGSRLTVL.

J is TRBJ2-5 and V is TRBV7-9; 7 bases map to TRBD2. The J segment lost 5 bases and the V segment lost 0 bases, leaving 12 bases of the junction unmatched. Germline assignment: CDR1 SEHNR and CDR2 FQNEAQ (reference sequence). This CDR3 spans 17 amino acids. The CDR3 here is CASSLASGTGGAETQYF. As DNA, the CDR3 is TGTGCCAGCAGCTTAGCCTCCGGGACGGGAGGCGCTGAGACCCAGTACTTC.

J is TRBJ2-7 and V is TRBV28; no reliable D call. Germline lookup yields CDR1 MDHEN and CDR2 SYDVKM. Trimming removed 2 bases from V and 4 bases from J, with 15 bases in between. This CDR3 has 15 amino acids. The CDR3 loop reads CASSLTDRVGYEQYF. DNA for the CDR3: TGTGCCAGCAGTTTAACGGACCGGGTAGGGTACGAGCAGTACTTC.

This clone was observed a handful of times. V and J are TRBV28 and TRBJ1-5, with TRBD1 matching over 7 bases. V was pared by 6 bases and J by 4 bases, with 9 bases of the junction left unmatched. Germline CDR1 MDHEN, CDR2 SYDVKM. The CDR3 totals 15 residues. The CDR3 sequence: CASSRTGVNNQPQHF. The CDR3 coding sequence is TGTGCCAGCAGCCGTACAGGGGTAAATAATCAGCCCCAGCATTTT.

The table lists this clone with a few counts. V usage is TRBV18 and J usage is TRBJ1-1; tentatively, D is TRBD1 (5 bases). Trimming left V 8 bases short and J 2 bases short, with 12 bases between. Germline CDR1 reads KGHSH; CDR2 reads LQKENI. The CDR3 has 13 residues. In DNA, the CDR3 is TGTGCCAGCGGAGGGGTCACCAACACTGAAGCTTTCTTT. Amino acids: CASGGVTNTEAFF.

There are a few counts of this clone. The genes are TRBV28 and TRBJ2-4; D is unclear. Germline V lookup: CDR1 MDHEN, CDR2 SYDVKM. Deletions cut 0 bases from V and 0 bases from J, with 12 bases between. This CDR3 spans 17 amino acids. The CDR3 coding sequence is TGTGCCAGCAGTTTATGGCGTGTGGAGTCAGCCAAAAACATTCAGTACTTC. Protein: CASSLWRVESAKNIQYF.

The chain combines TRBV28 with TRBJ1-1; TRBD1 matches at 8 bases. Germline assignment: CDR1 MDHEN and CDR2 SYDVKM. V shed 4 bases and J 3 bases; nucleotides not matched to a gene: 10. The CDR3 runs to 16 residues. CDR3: CASSSPATGVDTEAFF. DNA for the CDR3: TGTGCCAGCAGTTCCCCCGCGACAGGGGTTGACACTGAAGCTTTCTTT.

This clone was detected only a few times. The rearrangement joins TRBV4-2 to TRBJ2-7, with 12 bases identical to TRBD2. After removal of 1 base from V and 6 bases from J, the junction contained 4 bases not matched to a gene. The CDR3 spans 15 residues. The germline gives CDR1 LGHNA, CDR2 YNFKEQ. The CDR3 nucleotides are TGTGCCAGCAGCCAAGGACTAGCGGGAGTAAGCGAGCAGTACTTC. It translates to CASSQGLAGVSEQYF.

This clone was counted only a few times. CDR3 bases: TGTGCCAGCAGCTTATCGGCAGTCCGCACAGATACGCAGTATTTT. Its protein product is CASSLSAVRTDTQYF. V is TRBV7-2 and J is TRBJ2-3; no firm D call. Looked up from germline, CDR1 is SGHTA and CDR2 is FQGNSA. The V end lost 2 bases, the J end lost 1 base, and 10 bases lay between the germline ends. The CDR3 consists of 15 residues.

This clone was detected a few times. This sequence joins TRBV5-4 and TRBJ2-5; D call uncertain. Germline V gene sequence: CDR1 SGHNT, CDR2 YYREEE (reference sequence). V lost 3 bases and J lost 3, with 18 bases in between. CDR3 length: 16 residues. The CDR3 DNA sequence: TGTGCCAGCAGCTACCTCTCGGCACTGAAAAAAGAGACCCAGTACTTC. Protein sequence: CASSYLSALKKETQYF.

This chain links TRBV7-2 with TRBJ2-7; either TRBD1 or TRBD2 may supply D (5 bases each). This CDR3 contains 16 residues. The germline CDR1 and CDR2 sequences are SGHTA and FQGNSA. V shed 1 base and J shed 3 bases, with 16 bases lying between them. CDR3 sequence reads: CASSLDRGTIGYEQYF. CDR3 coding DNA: TGTGCCAGCAGCTTAGACCGGGGCACTATTGGCTACGAGCAGTACTTC.

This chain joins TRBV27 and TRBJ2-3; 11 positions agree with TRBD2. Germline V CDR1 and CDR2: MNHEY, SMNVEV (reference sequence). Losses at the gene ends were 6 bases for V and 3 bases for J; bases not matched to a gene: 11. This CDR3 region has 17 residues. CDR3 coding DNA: TGTGCCAGCAGGAAAGTTGAGACTAGCGGGAAAACAGATACGCAGTATTTT. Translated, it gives CASRKVETSGKTDTQYF.

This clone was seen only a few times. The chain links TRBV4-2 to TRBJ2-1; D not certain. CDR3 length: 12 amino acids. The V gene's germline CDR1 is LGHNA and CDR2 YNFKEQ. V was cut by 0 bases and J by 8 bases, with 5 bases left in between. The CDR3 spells CASSQETYEQFF. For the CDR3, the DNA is TGTGCCAGCAGCCAAGAGACCTATGAGCAGTTCTTC.

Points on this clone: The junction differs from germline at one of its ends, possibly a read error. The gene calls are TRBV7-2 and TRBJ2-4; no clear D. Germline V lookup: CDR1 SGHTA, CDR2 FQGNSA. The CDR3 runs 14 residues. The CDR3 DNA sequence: TGTGCCAGCACCTTAGGCTTCGGCAAAAACATTCAGTACTTC. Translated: CASTLGFGKNIQYF.

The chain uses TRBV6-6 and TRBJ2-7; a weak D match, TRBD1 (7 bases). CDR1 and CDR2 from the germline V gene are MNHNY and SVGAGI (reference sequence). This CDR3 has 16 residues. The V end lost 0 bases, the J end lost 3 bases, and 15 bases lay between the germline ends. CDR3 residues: CASSYSRQGGNYEQYF. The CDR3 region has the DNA TGTGCCAGCAGTTACTCGAGACAGGGAGGAAACTACGAGCAGTACTTC.

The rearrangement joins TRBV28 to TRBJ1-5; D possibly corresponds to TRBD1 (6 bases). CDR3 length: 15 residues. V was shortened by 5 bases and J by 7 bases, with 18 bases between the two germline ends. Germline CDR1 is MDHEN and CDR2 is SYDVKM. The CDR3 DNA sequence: TGTGCCAGCAGTACTCACAGGGTAGTGAGCCAGCCCCAGCATTTT. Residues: CASSTHRVVSQPQHF.

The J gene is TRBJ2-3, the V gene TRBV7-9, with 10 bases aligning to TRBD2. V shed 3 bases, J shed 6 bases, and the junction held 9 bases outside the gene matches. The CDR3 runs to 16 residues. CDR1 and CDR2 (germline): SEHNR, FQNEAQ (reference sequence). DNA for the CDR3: TGTGCCAGCAGCTTGGTTAGCGGGAGGTTTTCCGATACGCAGTATTTT. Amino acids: CASSLVSGRFSDTQYF.

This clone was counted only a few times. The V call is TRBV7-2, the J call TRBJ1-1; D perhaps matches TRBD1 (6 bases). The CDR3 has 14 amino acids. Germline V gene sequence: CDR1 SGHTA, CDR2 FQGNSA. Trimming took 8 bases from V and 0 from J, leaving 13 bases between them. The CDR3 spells CASRGRGMNTEAFF. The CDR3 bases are TGTGCCAGCCGTGGGAGGGGGATGAACACTGAAGCTTTCTTT.

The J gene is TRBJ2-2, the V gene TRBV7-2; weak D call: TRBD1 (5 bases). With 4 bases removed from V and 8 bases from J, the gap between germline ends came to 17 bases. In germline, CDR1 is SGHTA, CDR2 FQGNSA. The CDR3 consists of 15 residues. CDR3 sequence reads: CASSSQPDSWGELFF. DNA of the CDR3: TGTGCCAGCAGCTCTCAACCAGACAGTTGGGGGGAGCTGTTTTTT.